Sequencing of this T cell receptor beta chain was carried out in a study of blood T cells in healthy people across ages. This clonotype was observed a few times. The CDR3 extends over 18 amino acids. Trimming cost V 2 bases and J 2 bases; bases outside gene matches: 14. Germline lookup yields CDR1 SGHVS and CDR2 FQNEAQ. Combining a sample-barcoded 5' primer with a J-beta primer mix, a second PCR ran for roughly 7 to 11 cycles. TCRdb analysed the 5' RACE reads with MiXCR anew, one entry per CDR3 protein. The sample lists more than 650,000 distinct CDR3 sequences; about 24% were seen once. The sequencing sample was made of blood. This chain joins TRBV7-8 and TRBJ1-2, with 7 bases matching TRBD1. The sequence came from a man aged 65 to 79 in good health. CDR3 sequence reads: CASSLWAPTGANNYGYTF. The CDR3 DNA reads as TGTGCCAGCAGCTTATGGGCACCCACAGGGGCGAACAACTATGGCTACACCTTC.